One sample yielded the 2 T cell receptor beta chains listed below, sequenced in a study of cytomegalovirus exposure and HLA in healthy donors. Both 60 Vbeta primers and 13 Jbeta primers went into the PCR. Here immunoSEQ multiplex PCR was the method, and the copy in TCRdb shows in-frame clones only, minus some. The sample consists of 150,000 to 200,000 clones, around four fifths of them appearing once. The sample comprised PBMCs. The receptors here all came from a man aged 50-60 years in good health and CMV-seropositive.

The J gene is TRBJ2-7, the V gene TRBV27; D not certain. The V and J ends lost 5 bases and 5 bases respectively, with 10 bases between them. The CDR3 spans 12 residues. CDR1 is MNHEY and CDR2 is SMNVEV in the germline V gene (reference sequence). In DNA, the CDR3 is TGTGCCAGCAGTAGTACTGGTCACGAGCAGTACTTC. Encoded protein: CASSSTGHEQYF.

The chain links TRBV7-9 to TRBJ1-1; D uncertain. V was cut by 1 base and J by 0 bases, with 6 bases left in between. Germline V gives CDR1 SEHNR, CDR2 FQNEAQ (reference sequence). The CDR3 runs to 14 residues. DNA for the CDR3: TGTGCCAGCAGCTTAGGACAATTGAACACTGAAGCTTTCTTT. Encoded protein: CASSLGQLNTEAFF. Based on the CDR3 plus reference TRBV7-9 and TRBJ1-1, the full variable domain is DTGVSQNPRHKITKRGQNVTFRCDPISEHNRLYWYRQTLGQGPEFLTYFQNEAQLEKSRLLSDRFSAERPKGSFSTLEIQRTEQGDSAMYLCASSLGQLNTEAFFGQGTRLTVV.